This T cell receptor beta chain was recovered during a study of T cell responses to AZD1222 COVID-19 vaccine. Points on this clone: The antigen is undetermined.

Broader study findings: When two AZD1222 doses had been given, Spike-specific TCR breadth and depth rose. Baseline antibody screening turned up just 6 or 7 seropositive AZD1222 recipients. Nearly half of spike-specific TCRs reportedly target variant regions that are unmutated in the B.1.351 and B.1.1.7 variants. Clonal diversity was possibly underestimated; the donors were predominantly white British and more often female.

TCRdb keeps only in-frame clones here, not all; method: immunoSEQ multiplex PCR. The profile shows fewer than 120,000 clones, about 94% of them singletons. The CDR3 covers 19 residues. Germline values: CDR1 MGHRA, CDR2 YSYEKL. Deletions cut 1 base from V and 0 bases from J, with 16 bases between. The sequence derives from an adult who received the AZD1222 COVID-19 vaccine. This chain uses TRBV4-1 with TRBJ2-6; D may be TRBD1 (5 bases). The sequences come from peripheral blood, collected 28 days after the second AZD1222 dose. CDR3 DNA sequence: TGCGCCAGCAGCCAAGTTGACACGAACAGGCGCTCTGGGGCCAACGTCCTGACTTTC. Translating gives CASSQVDTNRRSGANVLTF.